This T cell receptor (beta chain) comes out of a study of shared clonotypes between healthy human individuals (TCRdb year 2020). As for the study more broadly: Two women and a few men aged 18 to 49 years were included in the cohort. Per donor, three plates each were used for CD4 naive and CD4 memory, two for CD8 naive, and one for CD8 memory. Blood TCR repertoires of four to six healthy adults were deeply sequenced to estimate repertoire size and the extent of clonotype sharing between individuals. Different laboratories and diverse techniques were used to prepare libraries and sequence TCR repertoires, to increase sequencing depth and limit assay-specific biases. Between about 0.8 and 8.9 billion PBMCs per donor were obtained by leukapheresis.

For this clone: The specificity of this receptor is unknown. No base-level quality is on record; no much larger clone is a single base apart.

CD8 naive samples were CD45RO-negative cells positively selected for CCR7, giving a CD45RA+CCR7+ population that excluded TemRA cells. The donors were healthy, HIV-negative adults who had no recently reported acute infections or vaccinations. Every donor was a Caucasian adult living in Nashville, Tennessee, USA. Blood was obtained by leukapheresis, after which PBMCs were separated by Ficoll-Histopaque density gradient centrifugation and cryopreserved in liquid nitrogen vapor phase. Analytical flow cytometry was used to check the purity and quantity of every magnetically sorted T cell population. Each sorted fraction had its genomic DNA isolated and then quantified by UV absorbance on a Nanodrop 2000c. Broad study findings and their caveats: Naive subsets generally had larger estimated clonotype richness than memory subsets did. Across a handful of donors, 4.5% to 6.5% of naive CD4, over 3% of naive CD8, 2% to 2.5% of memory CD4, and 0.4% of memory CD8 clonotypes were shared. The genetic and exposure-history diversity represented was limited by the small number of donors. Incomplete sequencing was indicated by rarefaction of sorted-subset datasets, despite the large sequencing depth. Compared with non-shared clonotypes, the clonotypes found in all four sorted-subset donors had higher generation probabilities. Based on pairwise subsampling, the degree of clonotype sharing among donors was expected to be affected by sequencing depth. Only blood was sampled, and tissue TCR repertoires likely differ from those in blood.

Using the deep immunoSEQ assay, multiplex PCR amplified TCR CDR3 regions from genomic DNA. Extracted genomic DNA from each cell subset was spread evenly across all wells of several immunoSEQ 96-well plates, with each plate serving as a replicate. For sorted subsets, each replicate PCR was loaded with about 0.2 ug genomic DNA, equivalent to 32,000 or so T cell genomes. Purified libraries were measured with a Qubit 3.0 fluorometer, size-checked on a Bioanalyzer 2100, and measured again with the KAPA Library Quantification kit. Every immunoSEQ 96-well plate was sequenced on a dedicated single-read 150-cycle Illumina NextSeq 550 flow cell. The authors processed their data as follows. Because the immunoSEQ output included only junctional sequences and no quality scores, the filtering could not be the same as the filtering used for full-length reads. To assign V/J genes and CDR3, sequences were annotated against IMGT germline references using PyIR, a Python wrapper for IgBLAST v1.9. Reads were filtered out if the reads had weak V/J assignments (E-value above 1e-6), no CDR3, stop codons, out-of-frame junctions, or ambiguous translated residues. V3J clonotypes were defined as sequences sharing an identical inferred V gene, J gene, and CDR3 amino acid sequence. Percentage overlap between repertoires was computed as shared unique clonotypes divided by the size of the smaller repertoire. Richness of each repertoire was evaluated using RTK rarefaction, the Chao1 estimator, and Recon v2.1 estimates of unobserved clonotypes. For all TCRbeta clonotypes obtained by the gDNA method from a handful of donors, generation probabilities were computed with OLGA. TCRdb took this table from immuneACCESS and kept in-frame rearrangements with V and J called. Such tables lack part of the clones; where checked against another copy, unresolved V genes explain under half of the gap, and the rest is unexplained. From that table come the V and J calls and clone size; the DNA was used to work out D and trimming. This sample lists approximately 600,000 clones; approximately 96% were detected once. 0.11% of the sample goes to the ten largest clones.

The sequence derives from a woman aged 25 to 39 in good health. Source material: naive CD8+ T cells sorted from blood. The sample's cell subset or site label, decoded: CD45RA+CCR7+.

This receptor carries the CDR3 CASSLAGTPNSPLHF. Read as DNA, the sequence is TGTGCCAGCAGTTTAGCCGGGACCCCTAATTCACCCCTCCACTTT. The rearranged segments are TRBV27 and TRBJ1-6; the D region possibly corresponds to TRBD1 (5 bases align). Via the germline V gene (reference sequence), CDR1 is MNHEY and CDR2 SMNVEV. The CDR3, from cysteine to phenylalanine, totals 15 residues. CDR3 DNA is the only sequence kept; it has 45 bases, read in frame from the first base. Trimming takes 2 bases from V and 6 bases from J, and the germline ends sit 11 bases apart.